This TCR beta chain was found in a study of T cells after yellow fever vaccination. Overall study context: Where fractions had low cell numbers, libraries were prepared from them with the SMART-Seq v4 Ultra Low Input RNA kit. Study-wide findings and caveats: Most clones from primary vaccination resurfaced after the booster (about 95% CD4, about 91% CD8). Clonotypes shared by both compartments, CD4 and CD8, made up a small share.

In making TCR cDNA, 5'RACE template switching added a universal primer site and UMIs to it. From the 5' RACE reads, TCRdb called clonotypes with MiXCR, one entry per CDR3 protein. This repertoire shows about 370,000 distinct CDR3 sequences, about 9.9% found once; its top ten account for around 20%. Many counts were recorded for this clonotype. Its antigen is unknown. The receptor was isolated from a young man who received the YFV17D yellow fever vaccine. The sample in question was PBMCs, obtained on the day of the first yellow fever vaccination.

This chain's CDR3 is CASCRTDNYGYTF. CDR3 nucleotide sequence: TGTGCCAGCTGTAGGACAGATAACTATGGCTACACCTTC. The V call is TRBV6-6, the J call TRBJ1-2, with D possibly matching TRBD1 (6 bases). V shed 8 bases and J shed 1 base, with 11 bases lying between them. Germline V gives CDR1 MNHNY, CDR2 SVGAGI (reference sequence). The CDR3 loop spans 13 amino acids.